This T cell receptor (beta chain) was recovered during a study of blood T cell repertoires in COVID-19. Study background: Collection of acute and convalescent COVID-19 samples took place in the United States, Italy and Spain. Nucleic acid was either cDNA or gDNA, and it came from T cells, B-cell-depleted T cells, or PBMCs.

Authors' methods: Reference gene primers were amplified, and this amplification served to estimate nucleated cell counts. The repertoire was sequenced with immunoSEQ multiplex PCR; TCRdb's copy has only in-frame clones and lacks some. V, J and clone size are those of that table, while D and trimming were read from the DNA. Of under 200,000 clones listed, 80% to 95% are singletons. The CDR3 loop spans 18 amino acids. V was pared by 5 bases and J by 3 bases, with 11 bases of the junction left unmatched. The germline CDR1 and CDR2 sequences are LNHDA and SQIVND (reference sequence). The chain employs TRBV19 and TRBJ2-6, with 9 bases identical to TRBD1. The sequenced material came from peripheral blood. This clonotype was sampled from a man aged 45-65 years with acute or convalescent COVID-19. The CDR3 loop is CASSGIGTGSFGANVLTF. CDR3 in DNA: TGTGCCAGTAGTGGGATTGGGACAGGGTCTTTTGGGGCCAACGTCCTGACTTTC. Variable domain in full (rest from reference TRBV19 and TRBJ2-6): DGGITQSPKYLFRKEGQNVTLSCEQNLNHDAMYWYRQDPGQGLRLIYYSQIVNDFQKGDIAEGYSVSREKKESFPLTVTSAQKNPTAFYLCASSGIGTGSFGANVLTFGAGSRLTVL.